This T cell receptor beta chain was sequenced for a study of Graves' ophthalmopathy and Graves' hyperthyroidism. CDR1 and CDR2 (germline): SEHNR, FQNEAQ (reference sequence). This CDR3 comprises 16 residues. Trimming cost V 4 bases and J 7 bases; bases outside gene matches: 11. RNA transcripts yielded amplified TCR beta CDR3 regions. The library came from an HTBI-primed first-round RT-PCR and a second-round multiplex PCR. Each CDR3 protein gets one entry after TCRdb re-called the multiplex PCR reads with MiXCR. The sample lists about 23,000 distinct CDR3 sequences; approximately 48% were seen once. Material for sequencing was peripheral blood. The chain recombines TRBV7-9 with TRBJ2-4; TRBD1 matches at 9 bases. The clonotype comes from an adult woman with stable Graves' hyperthyroidism. The CDR3 sequence: CASSSDQGQGWNIQYF. The CDR3 nucleotides are TGTGCCAGCAGCTCAGACCAGGGACAGGGCTGGAACATTCAGTACTTC.